The 23 T cell receptor beta chains reported below all come from one sample, sequenced in a study of shared clonotypes between healthy human individuals. CD8 cells classed as naive were CD45RO-negative and positively selected for CCR7, excluding terminally differentiated effector memory CD45RA+ cells. Using immunoSEQ multiplex PCR, the repertoire was profiled, and TCRdb retains in-frame clones only, with some absent. The sample comprises roughly 650,000 clones, approximately 96% of which are singletons, and less than 0.13% rests with the top ten. The sample comprised naive CD8+ T cells sorted from blood. Every receptor here comes from a woman in her 30s in good health.

As concerns this clone: Other DNA variants within this sample encode the same CDR3. J is TRBJ1-5 and V is TRBV27; 10 nucleotides line up with TRBD1. With 6 bases clipped from V and 4 bases from J, the junction kept 3 bases outside the gene matches. The germline gives CDR1 MNHEY, CDR2 SMNVEV (reference sequence). The CDR3 has 14 residues. CDR3 nucleotides: TGTGCCAGCAGCTGGACAGGGGGGAATCAGCCCCAGCATTTT. Translation gives CASSWTGGNQPQHF.

The J gene is TRBJ1-5, the V gene TRBV4-1; D is uncertain. CDR1 is MGHRA, CDR2 YSYEKL, per germline. This CDR3 region has 16 residues. The germline V and J ends were trimmed by 1 base and 4 bases, with 14 bases remaining between them. The DNA for the CDR3 is TGCGCCAGCAGCCAAGTGTTGGCAGGAGATAATCAGCCCCAGCATTTT. As protein: CASSQVLAGDNQPQHF.

The rearrangement links TRBV2 to TRBJ2-5; 8 bases are shared with TRBD2. Per the germline V gene, CDR1 is SNHLY and CDR2 is FYNNEI. This CDR3 has 17 residues. The V and J ends lost 6 bases and 3 bases, in that order; junction bases with no gene match: 15. In DNA form, the CDR3 reads TGTGCCAGCAGGGGTTGGGAGGGCCTAGCGGGTAAAGAGACCCAGTACTTC. This sequence encodes CASRGWEGLAGKETQYF. Together with reference TRBV2 and TRBJ2-5, the CDR3 gives the full variable domain: EPEVTQTPSHQVTQMGQEVILRCVPISNHLYFYWYRQILGQKVEFLVSFYNNEISEKSEIFDDQFSVERPDGSNFTLKIRSTKLEDSAMYFCASRGWEGLAGKETQYFGPGTRLLVL.

This chain joins TRBV19 and TRBJ2-7; D remains unclear. The germline V and J ends were trimmed by 2 bases and 2 bases, with 4 bases remaining between them. The CDR3 runs to 12 residues. The V gene's germline CDR1 is LNHDA and CDR2 SQIVND (reference sequence). CDR3: CASSIFPYEQYF. Here the CDR3 DNA reads TGTGCCAGTAGTATATTCCCCTACGAGCAGTACTTC.

This chain links TRBV5-5 with TRBJ2-7; a weak D match, TRBD1 (5 bases). The germline gives CDR1 SGHKS, CDR2 YYEKEE (reference sequence). Trimming shortened V by 0 bases and J by 3 bases, and 10 bases separated the two germline ends. The CDR3 has 14 amino acids. The CDR3 DNA is TGTGCCAGCAGCTTGGGACAGACGATCTACGAGCAGTACTTC. Its translation: CASSLGQTIYEQYF.

The CDR3 sequence is CASSIRDGGENIQYF. The CDR3 DNA reads TGTGCCAGCAGCATCCGGGACGGCGGGGAGAACATTCAGTACTTC. The chain is built from TRBV7-9 and TRBJ2-4, with TRBD2 as a possible D gene (6 bases). Trimming took 5 bases from V and 7 from J, leaving 18 bases between them. The CDR3 runs to 15 residues. The germline V gene encodes CDR1 SEHNR and CDR2 FQNEAQ (reference sequence).

This clone was detected once. V and J are TRBV9 and TRBJ1-6, with D hard to call. In germline, CDR1 is SGDLS, CDR2 YYNGEE. Trimming removed 1 base from V and 7 bases from J, with 3 bases in between. The CDR3 runs to 12 residues. The CDR3: CASSVMNSPLHF. For the CDR3, the DNA is TGTGCCAGCAGCGTAATGAATTCACCCCTCCACTTT.

This chain joins TRBV28 and TRBJ1-1; the D is unclear. Trimming pared 1 base from V and 3 bases from J, leaving 12 bases between. Germline CDR1 reads MDHEN; CDR2 reads SYDVKM. This CDR3 region has 15 residues. The CDR3 here is CASSLYGIRYTEAFF. The CDR3 DNA follows: TGTGCCAGCAGTTTATATGGTATTCGGTACACTGAAGCTTTCTTT.

The chain combines TRBV27 with TRBJ2-2; 7 bases agree with TRBD2. The germline V gene encodes CDR1 MNHEY and CDR2 SMNVEV (reference sequence). Losses at the gene ends were 6 bases for V and 6 bases for J; bases not matched to a gene: 10. The CDR3 covers 15 residues. In nucleotides, the CDR3 is TGTGCCAGCAGATTTTGGGGAGGGCCCCCCGGGGAGCTGTTTTTT. This gives the protein CASRFWGGPPGELFF.

The CDR3 DNA reads TGTGCCAGCAGTCCTATTGGGGGGGAGTTGAACACTGAAGCTTTCTTT. The encoded protein is CASSPIGGELNTEAFF. The rearrangement uses TRBV28 and TRBJ1-1; possibly TRBD1 for D (5 bases). The V end was cut by 5 bases, the J end by 0 bases, with 16 bases between. Per the germline V gene, CDR1 is MDHEN and CDR2 is SYDVKM. CDR3 length: 16 amino acids.

The chain recombines TRBV11-2 with TRBJ1-1; 7 nucleotides line up with TRBD1. The CDR3 spans 15 residues. V was pared by 0 bases and J by 0 bases, with 1 base of the junction left unmatched. Germline V gives CDR1 SGHAT, CDR2 FQNNGV. The CDR3 spells CASSLEQGMNTEAFF. For the CDR3, the DNA is TGTGCCAGCAGCTTAGAACAGGGGATGAACACTGAAGCTTTCTTT.

This sequence joins TRBV6-1 and TRBJ2-2; 7 bases fit TRBD2. The V and J ends lost 7 bases and 5 bases, in that order; junction bases with no gene match: 10. The CDR3 has 15 amino acids. Germline values: CDR1 MNHNS, CDR2 SASEGT. The DNA for the CDR3 is TGTGCCAGCATCTCGCGGGGGTCCGGGACCGGGGAGCTGTTTTTT. Its translation is CASISRGSGTGELFF.

The rearrangement links TRBV27 to TRBJ2-2; 7 nucleotides align to TRBD1. The V gene's germline CDR1 is MNHEY and CDR2 SMNVEV (reference sequence). The CDR3 runs 14 residues. With 5 bases clipped from V and 10 bases from J, the junction kept 10 bases outside the gene matches. The CDR3 sequence is CASSPRTGPVELFF. DNA of the CDR3: TGTGCCAGCAGTCCGCGGACAGGACCCGTGGAGCTGTTTTTT.

The chain combines TRBV2 with TRBJ2-2, with D possibly being TRBD2 (5 bases). This CDR3 has 16 amino acids. Germline CDR1 and CDR2: SNHLY and FYNNEI. V lost 2 bases, J lost 3 bases, and 13 bases lay in between. CDR3 loop: CASSERLALDTGELFF. In DNA, the CDR3 is TGTGCCAGCAGTGAACGTCTAGCTCTCGACACCGGGGAGCTGTTTTTT.

V and J are TRBV28 and TRBJ1-5; D is ambiguous. The V end lost 8 bases, the J end lost 3 bases, and 14 bases lay between the germline ends. The V gene's germline CDR1 is MDHEN and CDR2 SYDVKM. The CDR3 extends over 14 amino acids. The CDR3 nucleotides are TGTGCCAGCTCCGGCGCGGGGAACAATCAGCCCCAGCATTTT. The encoded protein is CASSGAGNNQPQHF.

This chain connects TRBV28 to TRBJ2-5; D not resolved. Germline values: CDR1 MDHEN, CDR2 SYDVKM. The V and J ends lost 1 base and 2 bases respectively, with 5 bases between them. CDR3 length equals 13 residues. DNA of the CDR3: TGTGCCAGCAGTTTATTGAATCAAGAGACCCAGTACTTC. Encoded protein: CASSLLNQETQYF.

The V and J genes are TRBV19 and TRBJ2-2; 9 positions agree with TRBD2. V gave up 5 bases and J gave up 6 bases; unmatched junction bases: 4. CDR1 is LNHDA and CDR2 is SQIVND in the germline V gene (reference sequence). The CDR3 has 14 residues. The CDR3 DNA reads TGTGCCAGTAGTTGGCTAGCGGGACCCGGGGAGCTGTTTTTT. It codes for CASSWLAGPGELFF.

The rearrangement joins TRBV7-9 to TRBJ2-1, with a weak D call TRBD1 (6 bases). Trimming took 2 bases from V and 4 from J, leaving 12 bases between them. Germline V lookup: CDR1 SEHNR, CDR2 FQNEAQ (reference sequence). The length of the CDR3 is 15 residues. CDR3 coding DNA: TGTGCCAGCAGCTTATCAGGGGTTAGGTACAATGAGCAGTTCTTC. Its translation is CASSLSGVRYNEQFF. Full variable domain (missing parts from reference TRBV7-9 and TRBJ2-1): DTGVSQNPRHKITKRGQNVTFRCDPISEHNRLYWYRQTLGQGPEFLTYFQNEAQLEKSRLLSDRFSAERPKGSFSTLEIQRTEQGDSAMYLCASSLSGVRYNEQFFGPGTRLTVL.

This clone was seen a few times. Other nucleotide sequences from this sample produce the same CDR3. V usage is TRBV6-5 and J usage is TRBJ1-2; no definite D call. Germline V gene lookup returns CDR1 MNHEY and CDR2 SVGAGI. Trimming left V 2 bases short and J 2 bases short, with 6 bases between. The CDR3 is 13 residues long. CDR3 in amino acids: CASSYGRNYGYTF. DNA of the CDR3: TGTGCCAGCAGTTACGGCAGGAACTATGGCTACACCTTC.

This chain joins TRBV10-3 and TRBJ2-1; D possibly corresponds to TRBD1 (6 bases). This CDR3 is built from 15 residues. Germline CDR1 and CDR2: ENHRY and SYGVKD. V was clipped by 2 bases and J by 1 base, with 9 bases between them. CDR3 DNA: TGTGCCATCAGTGAGGGACAGCCGTCCTACAATGAGCAGTTCTTC. Its protein is CAISEGQPSYNEQFF.

This sequence joins TRBV5-6 and TRBJ1-1; TRBD1 is a possible D gene (5 bases). The germline V and J ends were trimmed by 3 bases and 4 bases, with 7 bases remaining between them. The CDR3 covers 12 residues. Germline CDR1 and CDR2: SGHDT and YYEEEE. The CDR3 loop is CASSSDSTEAFF. The CDR3 DNA follows: TGTGCCAGCAGCTCCGACAGCACTGAAGCTTTCTTT.

This chain joins TRBV6-5 and TRBJ2-7; 9 positions agree with TRBD2. The J segment lost 3 bases and the V segment lost 6 bases, leaving 9 bases of the junction unmatched. Germline lookup yields CDR1 MNHEY and CDR2 SVGAGI. This CDR3 region has 15 residues. For the CDR3, the DNA is TGTGCCAGCAGGTCAACTAGCGGGCCCTACTACGAGCAGTACTTC. It yields the protein CASRSTSGPYYEQYF.

V gene TRBV5-1 combines with J gene TRBJ1-2; 9 bases are a match to TRBD1. J gave up 5 bases and V 4 bases, and 3 bases lay outside the gene matches. The CDR3 runs 13 residues. Germline lookup yields CDR1 SGHRS and CDR2 YFSETQ. The CDR3 DNA reads TGCGCCAGCAGCGACGGGACAGGGTATGGCTACACCTTC. It yields the protein CASSDGTGYGYTF.